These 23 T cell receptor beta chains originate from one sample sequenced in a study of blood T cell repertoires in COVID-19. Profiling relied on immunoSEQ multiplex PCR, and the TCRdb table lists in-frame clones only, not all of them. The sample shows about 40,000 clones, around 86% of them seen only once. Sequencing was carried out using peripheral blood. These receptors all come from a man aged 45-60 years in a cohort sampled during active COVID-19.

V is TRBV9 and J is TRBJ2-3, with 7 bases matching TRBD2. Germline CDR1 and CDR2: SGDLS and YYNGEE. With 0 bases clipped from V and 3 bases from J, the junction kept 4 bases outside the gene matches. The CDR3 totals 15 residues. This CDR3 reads CASSVGGRETDTQYF. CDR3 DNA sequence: TGTGCCAGCAGCGTAGGCGGGAGAGAGACAGATACGCAGTATTTT. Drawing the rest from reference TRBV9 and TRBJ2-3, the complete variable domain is DSGVTQTPKHLITATGQRVTLRCSPRSGDLSVYWYQQSLDQGLQFLIQYYNGEERAKGNILERFSAQQFPDLHSELNLSSLELGDSALYFCASSVGGRETDTQYFGPGTRLTVL.

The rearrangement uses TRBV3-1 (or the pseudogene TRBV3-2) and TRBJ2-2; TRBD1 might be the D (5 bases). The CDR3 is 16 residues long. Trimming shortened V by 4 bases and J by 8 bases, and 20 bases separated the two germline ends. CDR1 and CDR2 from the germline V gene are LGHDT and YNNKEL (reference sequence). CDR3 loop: CASSPESTEWMGELFF. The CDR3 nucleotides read TGTGCCAGCAGCCCAGAATCGACAGAATGGATGGGGGAGCTGTTTTTT.

The CDR3 loop is CASSSLAWSYEQYF. The CDR3 DNA sequence: TGTGCCAGCAGTTCCCTAGCGTGGTCCTACGAGCAGTACTTC. V is TRBV28 and J is TRBJ2-7; D is possibly TRBD2 (6 bases). The CDR3 contains 14 residues. CDR1 is MDHEN and CDR2 is SYDVKM in the germline V gene. Trimming stripped 4 bases from V and 1 base from J, with 11 bases between.

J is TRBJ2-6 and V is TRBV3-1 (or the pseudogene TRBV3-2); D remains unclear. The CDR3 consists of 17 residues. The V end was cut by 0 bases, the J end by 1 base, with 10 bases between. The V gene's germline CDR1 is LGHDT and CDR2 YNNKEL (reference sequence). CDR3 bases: TGTGCCAGCAGCCAAGATGGTTCCACATCTGGGGCCAACGTCCTGACTTTC. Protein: CASSQDGSTSGANVLTF.

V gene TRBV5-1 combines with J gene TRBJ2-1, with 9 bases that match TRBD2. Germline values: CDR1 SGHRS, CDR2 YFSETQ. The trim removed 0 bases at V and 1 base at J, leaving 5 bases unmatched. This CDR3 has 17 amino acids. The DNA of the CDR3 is TGCGCCAGCAGCTTGGTGGCGGGAGGGCCATCCTACAATGAGCAGTTCTTC. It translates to CASSLVAGGPSYNEQFF.

CDR3 residues: CASSPELPSGGADTQYF. DNA of the CDR3: TGCGCCAGCAGCCCCGAGTTGCCTAGCGGGGGGGCGGATACGCAGTATTTT. The V and J genes are TRBV4-3 and TRBJ2-3; 12 bases match TRBD2. The ends lost 4 bases at V and 6 bases at J; junction bases unmatched: 11. CDR1 LGHNA and CDR2 YSLEER come from the germline V gene. The CDR3 loop spans 17 amino acids.

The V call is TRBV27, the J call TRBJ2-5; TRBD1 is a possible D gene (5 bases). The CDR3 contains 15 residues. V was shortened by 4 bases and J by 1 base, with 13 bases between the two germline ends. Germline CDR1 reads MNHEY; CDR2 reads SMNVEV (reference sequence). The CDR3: CASSYLPRGQETQYF. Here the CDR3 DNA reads TGTGCCAGCAGTTACCTCCCAAGGGGCCAAGAGACCCAGTACTTC.

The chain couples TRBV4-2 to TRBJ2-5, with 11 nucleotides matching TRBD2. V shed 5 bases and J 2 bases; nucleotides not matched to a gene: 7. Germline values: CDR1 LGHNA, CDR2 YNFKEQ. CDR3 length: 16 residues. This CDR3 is CASSNRGLAGQETQYF. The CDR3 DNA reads TGTGCCAGCAGCAACCGCGGACTAGCGGGTCAAGAGACCCAGTACTTC.

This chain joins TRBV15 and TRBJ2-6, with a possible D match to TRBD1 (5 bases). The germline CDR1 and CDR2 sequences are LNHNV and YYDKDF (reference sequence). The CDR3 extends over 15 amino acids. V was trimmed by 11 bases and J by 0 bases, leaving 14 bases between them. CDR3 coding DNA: TGTGCCGCCGGGTTTAGGGGCTCTGGGGCCAACGTCCTGACTTTC. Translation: CAAGFRGSGANVLTF.

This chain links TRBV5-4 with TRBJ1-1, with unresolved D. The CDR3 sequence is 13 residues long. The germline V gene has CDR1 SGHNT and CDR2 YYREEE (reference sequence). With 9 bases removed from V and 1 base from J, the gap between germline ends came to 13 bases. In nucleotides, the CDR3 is TGTGCCATCCAGTTTACCGAGAACACTGAAGCTTTCTTT. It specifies CAIQFTENTEAFF.

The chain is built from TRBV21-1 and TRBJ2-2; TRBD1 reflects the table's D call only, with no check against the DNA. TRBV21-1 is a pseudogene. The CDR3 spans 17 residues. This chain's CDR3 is CASSNSFDRGNTGELFF. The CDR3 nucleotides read TGTGCCAGCAGCAACTCCTTCGACAGGGGGAACACCGGGGAGCTGTTTTTT.

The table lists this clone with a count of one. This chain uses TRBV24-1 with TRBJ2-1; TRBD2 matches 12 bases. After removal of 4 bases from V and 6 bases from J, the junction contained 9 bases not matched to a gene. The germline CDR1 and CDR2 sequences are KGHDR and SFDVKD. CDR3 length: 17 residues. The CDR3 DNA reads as TGTGCCACCAGTGACTCCGGACTAGCGGGAACTCCCAATGAGCAGTTCTTC. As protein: CATSDSGLAGTPNEQFF.

CDR3 bases: TGTGCCAGCAGCCAAGGCACTCGACCGTCCGGGGGTGAGACCCAGTACTTC. Protein sequence: CASSQGTRPSGGETQYF. J is TRBJ2-5 and V is TRBV14, with D possibly TRBD2 on 6 matching bases. Germline V CDR1 and CDR2: SGHDN, FVKESK. V lost 1 base, J lost 5 bases, and 20 bases lay in between. The CDR3 has 17 amino acids.

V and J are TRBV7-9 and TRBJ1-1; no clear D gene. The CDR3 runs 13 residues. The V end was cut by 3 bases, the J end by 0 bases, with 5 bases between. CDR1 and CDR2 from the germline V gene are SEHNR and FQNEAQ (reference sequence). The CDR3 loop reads CASSFPMNTEAFF. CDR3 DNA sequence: TGTGCCAGCAGCTTCCCCATGAACACTGAAGCTTTCTTT.

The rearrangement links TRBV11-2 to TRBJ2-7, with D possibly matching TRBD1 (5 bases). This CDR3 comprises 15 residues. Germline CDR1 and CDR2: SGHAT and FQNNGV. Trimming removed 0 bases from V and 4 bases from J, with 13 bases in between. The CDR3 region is CASSLDPGFLYEQYV. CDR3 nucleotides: TGTGCCAGCAGCTTAGATCCAGGGTTCCTATACGAGCAGTACGTC.

The CDR3, as DNA: TGTGCCATCACCCTGGACAGGACGGGAGGCTACACCTTC. Translating gives CAITLDRTGGYTF. The chain links TRBV10-3 to TRBJ1-2; 7 bases are shared with TRBD1. Unmatched junction bases numbered 10, after V lost 7 bases and J lost 8 bases. This CDR3 region has 13 residues. Germline-derived CDR1 and CDR2 are ENHRY and SYGVKD.

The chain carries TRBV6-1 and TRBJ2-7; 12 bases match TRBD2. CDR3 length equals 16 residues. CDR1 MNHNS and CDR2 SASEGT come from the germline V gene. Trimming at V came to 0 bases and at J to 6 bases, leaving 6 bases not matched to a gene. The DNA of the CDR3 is TGTGCCAGCAGTGAAGCGCGCCTAGCGGGGGGGGTCGAGCAGTACTTC. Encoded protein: CASSEARLAGGVEQYF.

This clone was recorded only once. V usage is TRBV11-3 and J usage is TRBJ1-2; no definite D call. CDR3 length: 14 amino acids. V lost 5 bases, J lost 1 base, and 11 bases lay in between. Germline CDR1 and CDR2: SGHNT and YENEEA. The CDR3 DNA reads TGTGCCAGCAGCCCAACCAGGCTTAACTATGGCTACACCTTC. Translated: CASSPTRLNYGYTF.

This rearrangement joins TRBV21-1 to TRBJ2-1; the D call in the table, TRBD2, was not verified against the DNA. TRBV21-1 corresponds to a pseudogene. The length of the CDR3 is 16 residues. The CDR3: CASNGSTSGSHNEQFF. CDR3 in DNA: TGTGCCAGCAACGGTAGTACTAGCGGGAGTCACAATGAGCAGTTCTTC.

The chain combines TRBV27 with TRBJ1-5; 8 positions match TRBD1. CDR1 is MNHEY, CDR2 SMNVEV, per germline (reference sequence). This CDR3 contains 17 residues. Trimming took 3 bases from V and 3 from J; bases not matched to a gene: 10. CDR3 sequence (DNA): TGTGCCAGCAGTTTCTTGGGTGGACAGGGTAACAATCAGCCCCAGCATTTT. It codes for CASSFLGGQGNNQPQHF.

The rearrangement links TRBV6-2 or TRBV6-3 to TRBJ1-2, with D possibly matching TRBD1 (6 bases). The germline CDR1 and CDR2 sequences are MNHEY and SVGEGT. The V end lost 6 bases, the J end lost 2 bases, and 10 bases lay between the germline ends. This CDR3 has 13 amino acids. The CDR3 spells CASSFDRNYGYTF. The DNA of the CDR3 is TGTGCCAGCAGCTTCGACAGGAACTATGGCTACACCTTC.

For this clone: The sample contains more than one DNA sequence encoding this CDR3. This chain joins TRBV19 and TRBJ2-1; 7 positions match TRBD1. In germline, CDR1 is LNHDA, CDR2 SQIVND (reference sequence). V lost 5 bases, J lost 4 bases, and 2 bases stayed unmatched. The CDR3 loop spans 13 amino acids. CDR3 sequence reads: CASSLTGYNEQFF. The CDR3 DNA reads TGTGCCAGTAGTTTGACAGGGTACAATGAGCAGTTCTTC. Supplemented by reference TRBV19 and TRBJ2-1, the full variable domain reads DGGITQSPKYLFRKEGQNVTLSCEQNLNHDAMYWYRQDPGQGLRLIYYSQIVNDFQKGDIAEGYSVSREKKESFPLTVTSAQKNPTAFYLCASSLTGYNEQFFGPGTRLTVL.

The CDR3 DNA reads TGTGCCAGTAGTATCGATTACAGGGGGAGAAACACTGAAGCTTTCTTT. Translation gives CASSIDYRGRNTEAFF. This chain connects TRBV19 to TRBJ1-1; TRBD1 matches 8 bases. V lost 3 bases to trimming and J lost 2 bases; unmatched junction nucleotides: 8. CDR1 is LNHDA and CDR2 is SQIVND in the germline V gene (reference sequence). The CDR3 has 16 amino acids.